Sequencing of this T cell receptor beta chain was carried out in a study of T cell responses to AZD1222 COVID-19 vaccine (dated by TCRdb to about 2021). About the investigation overall: A total of approximately 250 trial participants underwent TCR sequencing, of whom around 210 had received two doses of AZD1222 and about 25 had received two doses of the MenACWY control vaccine. Trial participants were enrolled into age subgroups of 18-55, 56-69 and 70-plus years, which contained around 150, 28 and 57 TCR-sequenced participants, respectively.

Points the paper makes about the study in general: Reportedly, almost half of the unique spike-specific TCRs recognized epitopes lying outside the regions that are mutated in the B.1.351 and B.1.1.7 variants. Conclusions about previously exposed vaccinees are limited because only six or seven AZD1222 recipients were SARS-CoV-2 seropositive at baseline. Spike-specific TCR breadth and depth rose significantly after two AZD1222 doses compared with day 0 and with MenACWY recipients. Vaccine-associated CD4 TCRs spanned the whole spike protein, with dominant responses in regions 160-218 and 743-854. The 56-69-year group was small, and its depth increase did not reach significance, likely because of low power. Participants were mostly white British, with more females than males. The authors suggested clonal diversity may have been underestimated. Because no samples from the day 14 peak response were available, repertoires could be characterized only after the peak T cell response.

The CDR3 regions of human TCRbeta chains were subjected to immunosequencing. The published analysis was carried out like this. TCRs in the repertoires were compared against a reference library of SARS-CoV-2-specific TCRs that had been generated with the MIRA antigen-specificity platform. Breadth was defined as the fraction of unique TCRs that were SARS-CoV-2-associated. Depth was defined as the fraction of total T cells that were SARS-CoV-2-associated. Using the MIRA data, every spike-specific TCR was mapped to the spike region that the TCR reacted to and assigned to either a CD4 or a CD8 class. Log10-transformed breadth and depth values were compared by one-way ANOVA with Sidak's multiple comparisons tests. TCRdb limited this immuneACCESS table to in-frame rearrangements with V and J called. A share of clones is missing; checked studies link under half to unresolved V genes, and the rest is unexplained. The DNA gave D and trimming, while V, J and clone size come from that table. The sample has approximately 180,000 clones on record, 85% to 95% of them singletons. The top ten clonotypes cover about 1% of the sample.

Sample time point, as interpreted from the label and publication: about 28 days (+/-7) after the second vaccine dose. Interpreted using the paper, the treatment or condition label stands for: meningococcal conjugate vaccine given as trial control. The vaccinee samples were drawn from two UK trials, COV001 and COV002, one of which was a single-blind randomized controlled phase 2/3 trial testing AZD1222 (ChAdOx1 nCoV-19) in healthy adults. For TCRbeta chain sequencing, PBMC samples from trial participants were taken at day 0 and at day 28 after the second dose. Details on this clone: The specificity of this receptor is unknown. No base quality values were provided; no much bigger clone lies one nucleotide off.

According to the germline V gene, CDR1 reads SGHTA and CDR2 reads FQGNSA. Spanning cysteine to phenylalanine, the CDR3 consists of 14 amino acids. This entry keeps only the CDR3 DNA: 42 bases, framed from base 1. The junction shows trimming of 5 bases on V and 8 bases on J, and the gene matches do not reach 6 bases of it. The sample consisted of peripheral blood, taken 28 days after the second dose of the MenACWY control vaccine. The chain employs TRBV7-2 and TRBJ1-2, with 12 junctional bases fitting TRBD1. This TCR was recovered from an adult who received the MenACWY meningococcal vaccine as a control. The DNA sequence reads TGTGCCAGCAGCCCGGGGACAGGGGGCCGAGGCTACACCTTC. This encodes CASSPGTGGRGYTF.